This T cell receptor beta chain was profiled in a study of OX40 agonist ivuxolimab in advanced cancers. Study-level points and caveats: Clonal expansion by week 6 occurred in CD4+ and CD8+ blood T cells (at 0.1 to 3.0 mg/kg).

Generated by immunoSEQ multiplex PCR, the TCRdb table keeps only in-frame clones and is missing some. The repertoire holds about 93,000 clones, with around 90% as singletons. To note about this clone: As yet, its antigen is unknown.

Sequences were derived from CD4+ or CD8+ T cells sorted from blood, sampled in a trial of the OX40 agonist ivuxolimab. The sequence was collected from an adult with an advanced solid tumor such as melanoma, head and neck, liver or kidney cancer.

The CDR3 nucleotides are TGTGCCAGCAGCCAGGCGGTTAGCGGGAGCACAGATACGCAGTATTTT. Translation gives CASSQAVSGSTDTQYF. V gene TRBV4-2 combines with J gene TRBJ2-3; TRBD2 aligns across 7 bases. Trimming at V came to 3 bases and at J to 0 bases, leaving 6 bases not matched to a gene. Germline V gives CDR1 LGHNA, CDR2 YNFKEQ. This CDR3 contains 16 residues.